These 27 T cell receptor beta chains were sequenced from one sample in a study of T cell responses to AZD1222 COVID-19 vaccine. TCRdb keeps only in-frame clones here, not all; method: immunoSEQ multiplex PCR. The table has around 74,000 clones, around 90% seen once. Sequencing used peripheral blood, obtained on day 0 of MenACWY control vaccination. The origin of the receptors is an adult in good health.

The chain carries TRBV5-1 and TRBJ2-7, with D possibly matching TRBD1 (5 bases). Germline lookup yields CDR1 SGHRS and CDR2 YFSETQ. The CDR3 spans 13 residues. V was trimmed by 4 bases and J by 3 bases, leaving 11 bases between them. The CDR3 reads CASSLDRNYEQYF. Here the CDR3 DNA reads TGCGCCAGCAGCCTCGACAGAAACTACGAGCAGTACTTC.

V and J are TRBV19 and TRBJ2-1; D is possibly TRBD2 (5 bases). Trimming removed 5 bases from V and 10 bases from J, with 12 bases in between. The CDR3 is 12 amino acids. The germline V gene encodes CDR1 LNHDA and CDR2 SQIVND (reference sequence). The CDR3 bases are TGTGCCAGTAGTCCAGGACTCGAAGAGCAGTTCTTC. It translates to CASSPGLEEQFF. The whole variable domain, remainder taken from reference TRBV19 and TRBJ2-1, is DGGITQSPKYLFRKEGQNVTLSCEQNLNHDAMYWYRQDPGQGLRLIYYSQIVNDFQKGDIAEGYSVSREKKESFPLTVTSAQKNPTAFYLCASSPGLEEQFFGPGTRLTVL.

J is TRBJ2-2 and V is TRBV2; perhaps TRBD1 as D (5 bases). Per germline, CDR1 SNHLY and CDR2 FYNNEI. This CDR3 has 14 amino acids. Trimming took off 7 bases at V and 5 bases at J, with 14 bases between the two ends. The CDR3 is CASKGIVDTGELFF. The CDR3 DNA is TGTGCCAGCAAGGGGATAGTGGATACCGGGGAGCTGTTTTTT.

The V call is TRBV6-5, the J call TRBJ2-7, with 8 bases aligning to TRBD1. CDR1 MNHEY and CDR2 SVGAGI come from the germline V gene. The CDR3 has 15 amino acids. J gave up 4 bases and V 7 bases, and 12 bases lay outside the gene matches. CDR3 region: CASTDRGSLIYEQYF. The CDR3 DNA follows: TGTGCCAGCACCGACAGGGGCTCCCTTATTTACGAGCAGTACTTC.

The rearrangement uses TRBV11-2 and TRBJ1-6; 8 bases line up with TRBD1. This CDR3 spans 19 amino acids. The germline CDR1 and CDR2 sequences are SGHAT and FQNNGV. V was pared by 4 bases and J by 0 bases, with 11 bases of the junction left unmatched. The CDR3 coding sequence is TGTGCCAGCAGCTCGGGACTGGGACAGGCGAGCTCCTATAATTCACCCCTCCACTTT. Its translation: CASSSGLGQASSYNSPLHF.

In nucleotides, the CDR3 is TGTGCCAGCAGCTCGACCCTACTAGCTCGGGAGCAGTTCTTC. It encodes CASSSTLLAREQFF. The chain joins TRBV7-6 to TRBJ2-1, with D tentatively TRBD2 (6 bases). This CDR3 contains 14 residues. Per germline, CDR1 SGHVS and CDR2 FNYEAQ. Trimming cost V 4 bases and J 10 bases, with 17 bases left between them. The whole variable domain, remainder taken from reference TRBV7-6 and TRBJ2-1, is GAGVSQSPRYKVTKRGQDVALRCDPISGHVSLYWYRQALGQGPEFLTYFNYEAQQDKSGLPNDRFSAERPEGSISTLTIQRTEQRDSAMYRCASSSTLLAREQFFGPGTRLTVL.

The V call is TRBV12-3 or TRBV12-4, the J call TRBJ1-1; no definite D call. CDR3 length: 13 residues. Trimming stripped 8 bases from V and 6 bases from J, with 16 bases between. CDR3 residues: CASSDVRGAEAFF. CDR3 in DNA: TGTGCCAGCTCCGATGTGAGAGGCGCTGAAGCTTTCTTT.

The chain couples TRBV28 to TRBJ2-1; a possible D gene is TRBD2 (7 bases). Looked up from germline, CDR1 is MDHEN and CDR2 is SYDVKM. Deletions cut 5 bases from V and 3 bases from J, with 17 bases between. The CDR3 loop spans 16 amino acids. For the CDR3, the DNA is TGTGCCAGCAGTCCAGGGGCCCTAGCGGACTACAATGAGCAGTTCTTC. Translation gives CASSPGALADYNEQFF.

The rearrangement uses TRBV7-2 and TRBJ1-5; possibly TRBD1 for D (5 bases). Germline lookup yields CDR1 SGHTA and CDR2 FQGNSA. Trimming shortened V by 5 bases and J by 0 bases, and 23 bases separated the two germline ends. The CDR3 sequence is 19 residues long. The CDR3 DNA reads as TGTGCCAGCAGCACCCGTGGGACCGCTGGCCGACATAGCAATCAGCCCCAGCATTTT. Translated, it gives CASSTRGTAGRHSNQPQHF.

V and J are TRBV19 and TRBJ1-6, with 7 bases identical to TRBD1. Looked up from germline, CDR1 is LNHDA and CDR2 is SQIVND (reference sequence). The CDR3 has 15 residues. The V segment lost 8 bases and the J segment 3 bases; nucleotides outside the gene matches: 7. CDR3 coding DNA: TGTGCCAGTTCGTCCGGGACAGTCTATAATTCACCCCTCCACTTT. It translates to CASSSGTVYNSPLHF.

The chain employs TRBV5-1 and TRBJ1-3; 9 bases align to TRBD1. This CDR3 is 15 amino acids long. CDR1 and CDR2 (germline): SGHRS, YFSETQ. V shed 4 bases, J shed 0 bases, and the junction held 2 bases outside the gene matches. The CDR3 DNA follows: TGCGCCAGCAGCCTGGACAGGGGCTCTGGAAACACCATATATTTT. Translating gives CASSLDRGSGNTIYF.

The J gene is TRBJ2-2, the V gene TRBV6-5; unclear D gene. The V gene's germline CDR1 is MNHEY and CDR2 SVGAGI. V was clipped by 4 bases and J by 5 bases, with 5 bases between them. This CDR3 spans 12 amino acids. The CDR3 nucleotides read TGTGCCAGCAGTTCTAGAACCGGGGAGCTGTTTTTT. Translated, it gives CASSSRTGELFF.

The CDR3 region is CASSVGPGDEQFF. For the CDR3, the DNA is TGTGCCAGCAGCGTAGGTCCTGGCGATGAGCAGTTCTTC. The chain couples TRBV9 to TRBJ2-1; D is uncertain. Germline lookup yields CDR1 SGDLS and CDR2 YYNGEE. There are 13 residues in the CDR3. V lost 0 bases and J lost 8, with 9 bases in between. The variable domain in full, with the rest retrieved from reference TRBV9 and TRBJ2-1, is DSGVTQTPKHLITATGQRVTLRCSPRSGDLSVYWYQQSLDQGLQFLIQYYNGEERAKGNILERFSAQQFPDLHSELNLSSLELGDSALYFCASSVGPGDEQFFGPGTRLTVL.

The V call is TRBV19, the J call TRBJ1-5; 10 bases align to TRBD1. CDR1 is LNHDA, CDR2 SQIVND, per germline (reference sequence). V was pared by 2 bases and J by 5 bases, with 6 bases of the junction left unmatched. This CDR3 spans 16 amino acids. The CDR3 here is CASSIRQGAVDQPQHF. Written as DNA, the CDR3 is TGTGCCAGTAGTATACGACAGGGGGCGGTCGATCAGCCCCAGCATTTT.

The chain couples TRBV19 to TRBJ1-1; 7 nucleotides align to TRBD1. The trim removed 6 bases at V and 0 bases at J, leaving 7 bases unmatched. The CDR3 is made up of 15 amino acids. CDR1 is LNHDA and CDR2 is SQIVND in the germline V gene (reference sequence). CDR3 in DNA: TGTGCCAGTAGCAAACCCGGACAGGTGAACACTGAAGCTTTCTTT. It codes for CASSKPGQVNTEAFF.

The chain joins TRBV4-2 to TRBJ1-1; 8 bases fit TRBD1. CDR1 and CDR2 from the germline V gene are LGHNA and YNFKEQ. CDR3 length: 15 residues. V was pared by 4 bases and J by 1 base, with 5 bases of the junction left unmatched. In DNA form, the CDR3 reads TGTGCCAGCAGCCGAGCCGGGACAGGGAACACTGAAGCTTTCTTT. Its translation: CASSRAGTGNTEAFF.

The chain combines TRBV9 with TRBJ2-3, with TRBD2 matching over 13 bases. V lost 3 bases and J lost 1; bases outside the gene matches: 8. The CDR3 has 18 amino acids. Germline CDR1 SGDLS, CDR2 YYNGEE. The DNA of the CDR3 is TGTGCCAGCAGCGCACCACTAGCGGGGGGGCGCGGCACAGATACGCAGTATTTT. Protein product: CASSAPLAGGRGTDTQYF.

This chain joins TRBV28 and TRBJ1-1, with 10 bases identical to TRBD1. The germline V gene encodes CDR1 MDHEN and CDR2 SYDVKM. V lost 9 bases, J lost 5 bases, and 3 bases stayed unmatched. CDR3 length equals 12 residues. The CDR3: CASGTGETEAFF. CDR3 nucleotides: TGTGCCAGTGGGACAGGGGAAACTGAAGCTTTCTTT.

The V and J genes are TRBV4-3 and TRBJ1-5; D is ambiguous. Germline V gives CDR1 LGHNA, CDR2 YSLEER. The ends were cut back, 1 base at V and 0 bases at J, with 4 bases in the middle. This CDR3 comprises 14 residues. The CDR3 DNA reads TGCGCCAGCAGCCAAGCGCATAGCAATCAGCCCCAGCATTTT. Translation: CASSQAHSNQPQHF.

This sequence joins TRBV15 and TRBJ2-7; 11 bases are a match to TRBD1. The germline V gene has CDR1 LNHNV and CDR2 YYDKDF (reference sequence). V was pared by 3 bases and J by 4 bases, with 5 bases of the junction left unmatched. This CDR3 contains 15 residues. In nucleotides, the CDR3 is TGTGCCACCAGCAGCACCGGACAGGGGGCATACGAGCAGTACTTC. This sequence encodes CATSSTGQGAYEQYF.

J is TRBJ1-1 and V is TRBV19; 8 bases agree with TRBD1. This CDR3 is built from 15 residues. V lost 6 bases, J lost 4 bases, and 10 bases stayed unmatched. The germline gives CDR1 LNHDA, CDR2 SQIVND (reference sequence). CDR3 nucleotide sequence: TGTGCCAGTAGACTGTTACAGGGGGTTGTCACTGAAGCTTTCTTT. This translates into CASRLLQGVVTEAFF.

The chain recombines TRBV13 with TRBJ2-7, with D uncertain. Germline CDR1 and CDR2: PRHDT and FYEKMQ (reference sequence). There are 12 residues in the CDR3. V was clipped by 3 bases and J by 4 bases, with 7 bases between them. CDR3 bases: TGTGCCAGCAGCTTGGGCAGTTACGAGCAGTACTTC. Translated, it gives CASSLGSYEQYF.

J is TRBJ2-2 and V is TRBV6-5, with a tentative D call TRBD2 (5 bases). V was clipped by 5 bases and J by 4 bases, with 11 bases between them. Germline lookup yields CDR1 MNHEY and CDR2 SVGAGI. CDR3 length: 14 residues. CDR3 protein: CASSSVAGTGELFF. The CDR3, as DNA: TGTGCCAGCAGTAGTGTGGCGGGCACCGGGGAGCTGTTTTTT.

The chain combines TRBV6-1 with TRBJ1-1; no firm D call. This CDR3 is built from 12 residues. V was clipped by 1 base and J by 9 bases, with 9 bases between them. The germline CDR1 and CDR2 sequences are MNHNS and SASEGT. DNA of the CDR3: TGTGCCAGCAGTGAAGTGGCAGACCAAGCTTTCTTT. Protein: CASSEVADQAFF.

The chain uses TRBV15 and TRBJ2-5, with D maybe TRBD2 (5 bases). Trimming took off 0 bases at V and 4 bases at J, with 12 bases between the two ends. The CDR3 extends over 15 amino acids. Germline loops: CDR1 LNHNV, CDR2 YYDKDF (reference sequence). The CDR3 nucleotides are TGTGCCACCAGCAGAGATCAGGCGAGCGGAGAGACCCAGTACTTC. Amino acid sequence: CATSRDQASGETQYF. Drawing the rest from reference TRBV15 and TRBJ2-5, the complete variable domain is DAMVIQNPRYQVTQFGKPVTLSCSQTLNHNVMYWYQQKSSQAPKLLFHYYDKDFNNEADTPDNFQSRRPNTSFCFLDIRSPGLGDTAMYLCATSRDQASGETQYFGPGTRLLVL.

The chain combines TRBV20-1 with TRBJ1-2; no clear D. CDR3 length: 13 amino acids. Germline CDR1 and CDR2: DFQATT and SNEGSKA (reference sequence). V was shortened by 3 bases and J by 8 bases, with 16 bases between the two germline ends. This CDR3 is CSASAEPPRGYTF. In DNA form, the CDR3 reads TGCAGTGCTAGTGCGGAGCCGCCGCGGGGCTACACCTTC.

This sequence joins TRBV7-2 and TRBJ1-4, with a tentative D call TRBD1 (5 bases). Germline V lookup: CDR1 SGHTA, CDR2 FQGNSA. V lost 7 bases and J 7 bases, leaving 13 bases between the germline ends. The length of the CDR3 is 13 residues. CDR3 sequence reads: CASTQGVGEKLFF. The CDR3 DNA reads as TGTGCCAGCACCCAGGGAGTTGGTGAAAAACTGTTTTTT.